Given below is one TCR beta chain in context. The data belong to a study of blood T cell repertoires in COVID-19. In the study overall: The United States, Italy and Spain provided the acute and convalescent COVID-19 samples. Sources were T cells, B-cell-depleted T cells, or PBMCs; the material itself was cDNA or gDNA.

How the authors handled the data: Amplification of reference gene primers provided the estimated nucleated cell counts. TCRdb's copy holds only in-frame clones and misses some; the assay was immunoSEQ multiplex PCR. The V and J calls and clone size come from that table; D and trimming were worked out from the DNA. The table shows fewer than 60,000 clones, with 84% occurring only once. V trimming: 5 bases; J trimming: 0 bases; junction bases outside the gene matches: 11. CDR1 SGDLS and CDR2 YYNGEE come from the germline V gene. This CDR3 has 17 amino acids. The genes are TRBV9 and TRBJ2-7; TRBD2 matches at 10 bases. Material for sequencing was peripheral blood. This receptor was taken from a human donor in a cohort sampled during active COVID-19. The CDR3 protein is CASSRTSGTLFSYEQYF. The CDR3 DNA follows: TGTGCCAGCAGTCGGACTAGCGGAACCCTATTCTCCTACGAGCAGTACTTC. Full variable domain (outside the CDR3, taken from reference TRBV9 and TRBJ2-7): DSGVTQTPKHLITATGQRVTLRCSPRSGDLSVYWYQQSLDQGLQFLIQYYNGEERAKGNILERFSAQQFPDLHSELNLSSLELGDSALYFCASSRTSGTLFSYEQYFGPGTRLTVT.